The rows below give T cell receptor beta chains drawn from one sample of a study of cytomegalovirus exposure and HLA in healthy donors. Data came from immunoSEQ multiplex PCR; TCRdb stores just in-frame clones and leaves some out. The sample consists of about 150,000 clones, approximately 70% of them appearing once. The sequencing input was PBMCs. These receptors were obtained from a woman aged 18-30 years in good health and CMV-seronegative. The CDR3 runs from the conserved cysteine through the conserved F or W. D genes are given only for firm matches. Some rows mark clone size as missing; the rest say once, few, many or name a class of expanded clone.

j_call,d_call,v_call,clone_size,cdr3_nt,cdr3_aa
TRBJ2-1,NA,TRBV11-3,NA,TGTGCCAGCAGCTTCCCTAGGACAAGCTACAATGAGCAGTTCTTC,CASSFPRTSYNEQFF
TRBJ2-1,TRBD2,TRBV5-1,NA,TGCGCCAGCAGTTCTAGCGGGAGTTTCAGTGAGCAGTTCTTC,CASSSSGSFSEQFF
TRBJ1-1,NA,TRBV15,few,TGTGCCACCAGCAGACGATGGGGCAGGGTGCCTGAAGCTTTCTTT,CATSRRWGRVPEAFF
TRBJ2-5,NA,TRBV4-1,NA,TGCGCCAGCAGCCCAATACAGTGGGGGCAGGGGCGTAGAGAGACCCAGTACTTC,CASSPIQWGQGRRETQYF
TRBJ1-2,NA,TRBV5-6,NA,TGTGCCAGCAGCTTGGTCGGGGGCTACACCTTC,CASSLVGGYTF
TRBJ1-2,TRBD1,TRBV5-1,NA,TGCGCCAGCAGCCCCCAGGGGACAGGCGATGGCTACACCTTC,CASSPQGTGDGYTF
TRBJ1-1,NA,TRBV7-9,NA,TGTGCCAGCAGCCAACACCTGAACACTGAAGCTTTCTTT,CASSQHLNTEAFF
TRBJ2-3,NA,TRBV6-1,NA,TGTGCCAGCAGTGAAGTTAGACATGACAACGCAGATACGCAGTATTTT,CASSEVRHDNADTQYF
TRBJ1-2,TRBD1,TRBV7-3,NA,TGTGCCAGCAGCCCAGGGGGCGCTGAAAATGGCTACACCTTC,CASSPGGAENGYTF
TRBJ2-3,TRBD1,TRBV6-6,NA,TGTGCCAGCAGTTTGACAGGGGGAGACACAGATACGCAGTATTTT,CASSLTGGDTDTQYF
TRBJ1-1,NA,TRBV10-3,few,TGTGCCATCAGTGAGCTGGGGGCGGCCACTGAAGCTTTCTTT,CAISELGAATEAFF
TRBJ1-5,TRBD1,TRBV27,NA,TGTGCCAGCAGTCCTTACCCTGGACAGGGCAATCAGCCCCAGCATTTT,CASSPYPGQGNQPQHF
TRBJ2-3,NA,TRBV4-3,few,TGCGCCAGCAGCCTCCTCACCCAGGGGATCACAGATACGCAGTATTTT,CASSLLTQGITDTQYF
TRBJ2-3,NA,TRBV11-3,NA,TGTGCCAGCAGCCTAAAGTCGGGGGTTTATACGCAGTATTTT,CASSLKSGVYTQYF
TRBJ1-6,TRBD1,TRBV6-4,NA,TGTGCCAGCAGGGCCCTTGGACAGGGGGGTTCACCCCTCCACTTT,CASRALGQGGSPLHF
TRBJ1-2,TRBD1,TRBV7-8,NA,TGTGCCAGCAGCTCCGACAGGGCCTATGGCTACACCTTC,CASSSDRAYGYTF
TRBJ2-5,NA,TRBV5-1,few,TGCGCCAGCAGCTCTGGGCTAAGAGTGGCAGAGACCCAGTACTTC,CASSSGLRVAETQYF
TRBJ2-2,TRBD2,TRBV4-3,NA,TGCGCCAGCAGCCCCGCGGCGCGGGGGGTGCATGACGGGGAGCTGTTTTTT,CASSPAARGVHDGELFF
TRBJ1-1,NA,TRBV28,NA,TGTGCCAGCAGTACGGACAGGAACACTGAAGCTTTCTTT,CASSTDRNTEAFF
TRBJ2-1,TRBD2,TRBV5-1,NA,TGCGCCAGCACCAAGGGTGAAGTAGCGGGAGATGAGCAGTTCTTC,CASTKGEVAGDEQFF
TRBJ2-1,TRBD1,TRBV6-1,NA,TGTGCCAGCCCGGGACAGGGGGCAGGGAGACTGGAGCAGTTCTTC,CASPGQGAGRLEQFF
TRBJ2-1,TRBD2,TRBV13,NA,TGTGCCAGCAACTCACCCGCTTGGAGCGGGAGTGGGTCCTACAATGAGCAGTTCTTC,CASNSPAWSGSGSYNEQFF
TRBJ2-2,NA,TRBV4-2,NA,TGTGCCAGCAGCCCCTCGACAGTGACCCCCGGGGAGCTGTTTTTT,CASSPSTVTPGELFF
TRBJ2-3,NA,TRBV18,NA,TGTGCCAGCTCCCCGGGAGATACGCAGTATTTT,CASSPGDTQYF
TRBJ1-5,NA,TRBV5-1,NA,TGCGCCAGCAGCTTGGAAGGACTGTACAATCAGCCCCAGCATTTT,CASSLEGLYNQPQHF
TRBJ1-5,TRBD1,TRBV2,NA,TGTGCCAGCAGTGAAGCTACAGGGGGCTTCAGCAATCAGCCCCAGCATTTT,CASSEATGGFSNQPQHF
TRBJ1-3,NA,TRBV6-4,NA,TGTGCCAGCAGTGACTCGGAGGACGGTCCGTCTACCATATATTTT,CASSDSEDGPSTIYF
TRBJ2-7,NA,TRBV5-1,few,TGCGCCAGCAGCTTGGAACCCCGGGACTCGGGTTTCTTC,CASSLEPRDSGFF
TRBJ2-3,NA,TRBV30,few,TGTGCCTGGAGCCGAAACGGGTTGGTAACGCAGTATTTT,CAWSRNGLVTQYF
TRBJ1-6,NA,TRBV5-1,NA,TGCGCCAGCAGCTTACAGGGCGCCTATAATTCACCCCTCCACTTT,CASSLQGAYNSPLHF
TRBJ2-7,TRBD1,TRBV6-1,few,TGTGCCAGCAGTGAACCAGGGGGTTACTACGAGCAGTACTTC,CASSEPGGYYEQYF
TRBJ1-1,NA,TRBV12-1,NA,TGTGCCAGCAGCTCGAGACAGGGGGCGCGGAACACTGAAGCTTTCTTT,CASSSRQGARNTEAFF
TRBJ1-2,NA,TRBV28,NA,TGTGCCAGCAGTTTATTGGTCCCTACGGGGGGCGATGGCTACACCTTC,CASSLLVPTGGDGYTF
TRBJ2-1,TRBD1,TRBV28,NA,TGTGCCAGCAGTTCCCTTACGGACAGGATCCTCTACAATGAGCAGTTCTTC,CASSSLTDRILYNEQFF
TRBJ1-1,NA,TRBV5-6,NA,TGTGCCAGCAGCTTGGGAACGCGGGCTTTCTTT,CASSLGTRAFF
TRBJ2-7,TRBD1,TRBV6-5,NA,TGTGCCAGCAGTAGATTCGGACAGGGCCACGAGCAGTACTTC,CASSRFGQGHEQYF
TRBJ1-2,NA,TRBV19,NA,TGTGCCAGTAGAGATGAGCCGGGACTCCACTATGGCTACACCTTC,CASRDEPGLHYGYTF
TRBJ2-3,TRBD2,TRBV6-1,NA,TGTGCCAGCAGTGAAGAAGCGGGGGGGGGCACAGATACGCAGTATTTT,CASSEEAGGGTDTQYF
TRBJ2-5,TRBD2,TRBV27,NA,TGTGCCAGCAGTCGGACTAGCGGGGGGGGAGAGACCCAGTACTTC,CASSRTSGGGETQYF
TRBJ1-3,NA,TRBV5-6,once,TGTGCCAGCAGCTGGAGGTACTCTGGAAACACCATATATTTT,CASSWRYSGNTIYF
TRBJ2-1,NA,TRBV11-3,few,TGTGCCAGCAGCTTAGACGGGCAGGGGAGCAGCCAGGTCTTC,CASSLDGQGSSQVF
TRBJ2-1,TRBD2,TRBV19,NA,TGTGCCAGTAGTATAGGGCGACTAGCGGGATGGAGGGAGCAGTTCTTC,CASSIGRLAGWREQFF
TRBJ2-6,NA,TRBV9,few,TGTGCCAGCAGCGTTATTTCTGGGGCCAACGTCCTGACTTTC,CASSVISGANVLTF
TRBJ1-1,TRBD1,TRBV7-8,NA,TGTGCCAGCAGCGAGGGACAGGGGGCGGCTGAAGCTTTCTTT,CASSEGQGAAEAFF
TRBJ2-1,TRBD2,TRBV11-1,NA,TGTGCCAGCAGCTTGGGTAGCGGGGGGCCACGGAATGAGCAGTTCTTC,CASSLGSGGPRNEQFF
TRBJ2-7,TRBD2,TRBV9,few,TGTGCCAGCAGCGTAGGGGGGGGGAACACCTACGAGCAGTACTTC,CASSVGGGNTYEQYF
TRBJ1-5,TRBD1,TRBV4-3,NA,TGCGCCAGCAGCCAAGAGGGTAGGGGGCATCAGCCCCAGCATTTT,CASSQEGRGHQPQHF
TRBJ2-3,TRBD2,TRBV19,NA,TGTGCCAGTAGAGCGGCGGGAGCGGGGGCCAATACGCAGTATTTT,CASRAAGAGANTQYF
TRBJ2-1,TRBD1,TRBV19,NA,TGTGCCAGCCTCAGGACAGGGAAGGGTATCAATGAGCAGTTCTTC,CASLRTGKGINEQFF
TRBJ2-2,TRBD2,TRBV9,once,TGTGCCAGCAGCGTAGACCCAGCGGGAAGGGGGGAGCTGTTTTTT,CASSVDPAGRGELFF
TRBJ1-2,NA,TRBV28,NA,TGTGCCAGCAGTTTATGGGGTGGGCCAGGGCGAGGTTACACCTTC,CASSLWGGPGRGYTF
TRBJ1-6,TRBD1,TRBV5-8,NA,TGTGCCAGCAGCTTAAGGACAGGGAATTCACCCCTCCACTTT,CASSLRTGNSPLHF
TRBJ1-4,NA,TRBV6-1,NA,TGTGCCAGCTTCTGGGGAGAAGGTGAAAAACTGTTTTTT,CASFWGEGEKLFF
TRBJ2-2,TRBD2,TRBV27,NA,TGTGCCAGCAGTTTAAGGGGAGCGGGAGGAACCGGGGAGCTGTTTTTT,CASSLRGAGGTGELFF
TRBJ2-1,NA,TRBV29-1,NA,TGCAGCGCCTCTTCCAGGGGCGCCAGCTCCTACAATGAGCAGTTCTTC,CSASSRGASSYNEQFF
TRBJ2-3,TRBD2,TRBV5-4,NA,TGTGCCACCACCCGGGAGGAACCTGATACGCAGTATTTT,CATTREEPDTQYF
TRBJ2-7,NA,TRBV9,NA,TGTGCCAGCAGCGCGGAGGGGCCCTACGAGCAGTACTTC,CASSAEGPYEQYF
TRBJ1-3,NA,TRBV7-7,NA,TGTGCCACGCAAGCAGGGCCCTCTGGAAACACCATATATTTT,CATQAGPSGNTIYF
TRBJ2-3,TRBD2,TRBV10-2,NA,TGCGCCAGCAGGATACTAGCGGGAGGGGTAGATACGCAGTATTTT,CASRILAGGVDTQYF